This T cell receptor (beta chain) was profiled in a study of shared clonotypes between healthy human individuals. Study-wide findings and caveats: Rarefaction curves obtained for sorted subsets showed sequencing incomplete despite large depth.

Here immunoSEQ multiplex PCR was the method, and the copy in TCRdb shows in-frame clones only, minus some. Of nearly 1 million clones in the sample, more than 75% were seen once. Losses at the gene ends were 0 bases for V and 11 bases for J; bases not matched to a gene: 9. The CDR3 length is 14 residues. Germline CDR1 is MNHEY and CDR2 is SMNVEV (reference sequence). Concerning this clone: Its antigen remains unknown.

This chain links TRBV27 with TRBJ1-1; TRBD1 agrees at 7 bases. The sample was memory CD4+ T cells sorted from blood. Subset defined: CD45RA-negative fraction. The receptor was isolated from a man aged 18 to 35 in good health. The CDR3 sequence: CASSLSEGASGAFF. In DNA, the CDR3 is TGTGCCAGCAGTTTATCGGAGGGGGCTAGTGGTGCTTTCTTT.